This TCR beta chain originates from a study of pediatric ulcerative colitis. Findings of the study overall: Acute severe colitis showed lower rectal diversity from clonal expansions.

Up to 500,000 reads were sequenced per sample. This table comes from immunoSEQ multiplex PCR, and its TCRdb copy is limited to in-frame clones, with some not included. The sample carries 36,000 or so clones, more than 70% recorded once. The germline V gene encodes CDR1 SGHTA and CDR2 FQGNSA. The CDR3 totals 14 residues. Trimming shortened V by 4 bases and J by 5 bases, and 11 bases separated the two germline ends. Notes on this clone: Its antigen is as yet unknown.

Rectal tissue came from one to two pinch biopsies taken at colonoscopy. V usage is TRBV7-2 and J usage is TRBJ2-2; D not certain. The sequenced sample consisted of gut tissue. This clonotype was obtained from a boy between 5 and 17 years old with moderate ulcerative colitis. The CDR3 bases are TGTGCCAGCAGCTCTCCGGATAAGACCGGGGAGCTGTTTTTT. Translation: CASSSPDKTGELFF. Using reference TRBV7-2 and TRBJ2-2 for the parts outside the CDR3, the full variable domain is GAGVSQSPSNKVTEKGKDVELRCDPISGHTALYWYRQSLGQGLEFLIYFQGNSAPDKSGLPSDRFSAERTGGSVSTLTIQRTQQEDSAVYLCASSSPDKTGELFFGEGSRLTVL.